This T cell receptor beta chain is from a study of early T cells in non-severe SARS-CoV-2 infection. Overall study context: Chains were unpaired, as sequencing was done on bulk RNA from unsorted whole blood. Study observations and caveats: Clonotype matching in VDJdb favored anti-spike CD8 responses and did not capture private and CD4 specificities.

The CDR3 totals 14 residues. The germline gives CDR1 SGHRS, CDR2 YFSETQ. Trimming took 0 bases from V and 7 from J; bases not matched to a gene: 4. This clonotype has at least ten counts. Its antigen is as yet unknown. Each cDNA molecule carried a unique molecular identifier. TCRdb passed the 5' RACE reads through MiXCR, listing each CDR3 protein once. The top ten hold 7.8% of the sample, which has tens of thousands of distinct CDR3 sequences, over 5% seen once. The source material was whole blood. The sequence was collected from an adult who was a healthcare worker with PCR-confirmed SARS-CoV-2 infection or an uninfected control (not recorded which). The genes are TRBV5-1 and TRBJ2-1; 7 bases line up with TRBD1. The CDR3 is CASSLESRGNEQFF. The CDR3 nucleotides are TGCGCCAGCAGCTTGGAATCCAGGGGGAATGAGCAGTTCTTC.